One sample yielded the 3 T cell receptor beta chains listed below, sequenced in a study of blood T cell repertoires in COVID-19. Measured with immunoSEQ multiplex PCR; TCRdb has only the in-frame clones, and not every one. This sample has some 120,000 clones; over 75% occur once, and the top ten carry less than 8%. The sequenced sample was peripheral blood. Source of these receptors: a man between 50 and 59 years old with acute or convalescent COVID-19.

A note on this clone: The junction departs from the called germline gene at one end, perhaps through a read error. The genes are TRBV3-1 (or the pseudogene TRBV3-2) and TRBJ1-2; 9 nucleotides align to TRBD1. CDR1 LGHDT and CDR2 YNNKEL come from the germline V gene (reference sequence). The CDR3 totals 12 residues. The DNA for the CDR3 is TGCCGACGAGGACAGGGGAACTATGGCTACACCTTC. The encoded protein is CRRGQGNYGYTF.

This sequence joins TRBV25-1 and TRBJ1-4; tentatively, D is TRBD1 (6 bases). Deletions cut 2 bases from V and 7 bases from J, with 17 bases between. Germline V CDR1 and CDR2: MGHDK, SYGVNS. The CDR3 totals 16 residues. CDR3 nucleotide sequence: TGTGCCAGCAGTGAACTCGGTAACAGGGCGATTGAAAAACTGTTTTTT. Protein product: CASSELGNRAIEKLFF.

The chain couples TRBV24-1 to TRBJ2-1, with 11 bases aligning to TRBD2. The V gene's germline CDR1 is KGHDR and CDR2 SFDVKD. The CDR3 is 16 amino acids. V lost 4 bases, J lost 7 bases, and 8 bases stayed unmatched. The CDR3 reads CATSDPGLAAQNEQFF. The CDR3 nucleotides read TGTGCCACCAGTGACCCGGGACTAGCGGCCCAAAATGAGCAGTTCTTC.